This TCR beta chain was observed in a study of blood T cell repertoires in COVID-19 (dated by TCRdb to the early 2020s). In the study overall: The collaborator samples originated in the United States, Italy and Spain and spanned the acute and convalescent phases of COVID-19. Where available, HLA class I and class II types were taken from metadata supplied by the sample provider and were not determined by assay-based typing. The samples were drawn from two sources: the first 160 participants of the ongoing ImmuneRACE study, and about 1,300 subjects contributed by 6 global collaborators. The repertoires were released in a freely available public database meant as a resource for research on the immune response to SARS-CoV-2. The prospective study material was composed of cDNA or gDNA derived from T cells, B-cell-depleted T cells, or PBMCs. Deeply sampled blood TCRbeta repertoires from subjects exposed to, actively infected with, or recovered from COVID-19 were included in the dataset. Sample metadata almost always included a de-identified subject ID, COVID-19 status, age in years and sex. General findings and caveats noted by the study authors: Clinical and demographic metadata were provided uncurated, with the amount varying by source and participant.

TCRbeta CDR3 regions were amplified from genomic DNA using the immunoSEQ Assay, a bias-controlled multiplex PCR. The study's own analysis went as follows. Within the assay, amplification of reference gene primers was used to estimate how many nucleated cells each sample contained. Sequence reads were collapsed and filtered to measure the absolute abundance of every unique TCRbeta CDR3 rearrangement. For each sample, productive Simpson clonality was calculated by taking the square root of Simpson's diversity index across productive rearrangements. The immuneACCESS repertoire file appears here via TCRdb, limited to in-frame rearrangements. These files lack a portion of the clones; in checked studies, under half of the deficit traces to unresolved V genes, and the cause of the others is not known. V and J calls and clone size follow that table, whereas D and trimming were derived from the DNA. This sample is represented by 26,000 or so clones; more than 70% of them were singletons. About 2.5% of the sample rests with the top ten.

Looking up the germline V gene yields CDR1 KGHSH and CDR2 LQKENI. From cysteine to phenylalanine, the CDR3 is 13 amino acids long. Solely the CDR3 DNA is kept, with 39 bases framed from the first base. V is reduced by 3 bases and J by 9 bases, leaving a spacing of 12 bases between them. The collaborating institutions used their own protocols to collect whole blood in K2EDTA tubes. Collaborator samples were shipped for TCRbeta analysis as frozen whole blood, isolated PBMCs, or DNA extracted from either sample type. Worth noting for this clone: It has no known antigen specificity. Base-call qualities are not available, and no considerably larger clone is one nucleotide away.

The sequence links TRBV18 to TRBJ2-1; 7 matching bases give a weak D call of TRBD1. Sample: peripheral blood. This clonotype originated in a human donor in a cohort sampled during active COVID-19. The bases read TGTGCCAGCTCACCCCCAGGGGGAGGTGAGCAGTTCTTC. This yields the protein CASSPPGGGEQFF.